The subject of this entry is one TCR beta chain. The antigen remains undetermined. The sample belongs to a study of cytomegalovirus exposure and HLA in healthy donors. Background on the study: From HLA-typed donors, an early data release held about 85 million unique TCRs. For the roughly 370 genotyped donors, 75% to 90% fell within the Caucasian-associated ancestry cluster.

The PCR had 60 Vbeta and 13 Jbeta primers. Sequenced by immunoSEQ multiplex PCR; TCRdb stores in-frame clones only, minus some. The profile covers some 220,000 clones, with around nine tenths appearing a single time and over 0.95% taken by the ten largest. The CDR3 sequence is 15 residues long. V was trimmed by 0 bases and J by 3 bases, leaving 12 bases between them. Per the germline V gene, CDR1 is SGHVS and CDR2 is FQNEAQ. Study findings and constraints: One variant, a missense change in DCLRE1C, was linked in a later analysis to TCR beta V- and J-gene trimming.

Sequencing was performed on PBMCs. This chain links TRBV7-8 with TRBJ2-7; no definite D call. The sequence derives from a woman aged 18-35 years in good health and CMV-seronegative. The CDR3 reads CASSLAQATGYEQYF. DNA of the CDR3: TGTGCCAGCAGCTTAGCCCAAGCGACGGGCTACGAGCAGTACTTC.